Following are 18 T cell receptor beta chains from one sample sequenced in a study of T cell responses to AZD1222 COVID-19 vaccine. Some clones are missing from TCRdb's copy, which holds only in-frame ones; the method was immunoSEQ multiplex PCR. The sample has 150,000 to 200,000 clones, around 90% seen once. The specimen was peripheral blood, collected on day 0 of AZD1222 vaccination. These receptors came from an adult in good health.

The V call is TRBV14, the J call TRBJ1-1; D uncertain. The V end was cut by 1 base, the J end by 8 bases, with 26 bases between. This CDR3 has 18 residues. Germline assignment: CDR1 SGHDN and CDR2 FVKESK. In DNA, the CDR3 is TGTGCCAGCAGCCAAGGAGCCGGAGGTGCAGGTTACGGTAGCGAAGCTTTCTTT. As protein: CASSQGAGGAGYGSEAFF.

The rearrangement uses TRBV4-3 and TRBJ1-6, with 7 bases fitting TRBD1. Trimming at V came to 2 bases and at J to 7 bases, leaving 11 bases not matched to a gene. Germline lookup yields CDR1 LGHNA and CDR2 YSLEER. The CDR3 extends over 17 amino acids. Here the CDR3 reads CASSQLTGKVENSPLHF. The DNA for the CDR3 is TGCGCCAGCAGCCAACTGACAGGGAAGGTGGAGAATTCACCCCTCCACTTT.

The V call is TRBV18, the J call TRBJ1-1; 7 bases are a match to TRBD1. Germline trimming cut 3 bases from V and 5 bases from J; bases unmatched to any gene: 12. CDR3 length: 16 residues. Germline values: CDR1 KGHSH, CDR2 LQKENI. Here the CDR3 DNA reads TGTGCCAGCTCACCTGGATGGGCAGGGGGGGATACTGAAGCTTTCTTT. It is translated as CASSPGWAGGDTEAFF.

The chain combines TRBV7-9 with TRBJ1-4; D unresolved. V lost 0 bases and J 5 bases, leaving 10 bases between the germline ends. Germline lookup yields CDR1 SEHNR and CDR2 FQNEAQ (reference sequence). This CDR3 comprises 15 residues. The CDR3 DNA reads as TGTGCCAGCAGCTTAGCGCTAGACCTAAATGAAAAACTGTTTTTT. It translates to CASSLALDLNEKLFF.

V is TRBV21-1 and J is TRBJ1-1. TRBV21-1 constitutes a pseudogene. This CDR3 spans 16 amino acids. Here the CDR3 DNA reads TGTGCCAGCAGCAAACAAAAGACCGACTTGAACACTGAAGCTTTCTTT. Its protein is CASSKQKTDLNTEAFF.

This chain connects TRBV29-1 to TRBJ1-6; a possible D gene is TRBD1 (5 bases). This CDR3 comprises 12 residues. V lost 7 bases and J 9 bases, leaving 13 bases between the germline ends. Germline V gene data show CDR1 as SQVTM and CDR2 as ANQGSEA. The CDR3 region has the DNA TGCAGCGGCAGGGCAGCCTGTTCACCCCTCCACTTT. Residues: CSGRAACSPLHF.

This chain connects TRBV3-1 (or the pseudogene TRBV3-2) to TRBJ2-7; 12 bases fit TRBD2. Germline CDR1 reads LGHDT; CDR2 reads YNNKEL (reference sequence). The CDR3 covers 15 residues. V shed 4 bases, J shed 2 bases, and the junction held 3 bases outside the gene matches. CDR3 coding DNA: TGTGCCAGCAGCCCGAGGACTAGCGGGGCCTACGAGCAGTACTTC. This codes for CASSPRTSGAYEQYF.

This chain links TRBV6-1 with TRBJ1-1, with D possibly TRBD1 on 5 matching bases. CDR1 is MNHNS, CDR2 SASEGT, per germline. The V end lost 2 bases, the J end lost 11 bases, and 15 bases lay between the germline ends. The CDR3 has 13 amino acids. The DNA for the CDR3 is TGTGCCAGCAGTGAACAGGGAATATTGGGTGCTTTCTTT. Its translation: CASSEQGILGAFF.

J is TRBJ2-1 and V is TRBV3-1 (or the pseudogene TRBV3-2); D not certain. The germline V and J ends were trimmed by 2 bases and 8 bases, with 7 bases remaining between them. CDR3 size: 12 residues. The germline gives CDR1 LGHDT, CDR2 YNNKEL (reference sequence). The CDR3 here is CASSQFPDEQFF. The CDR3 DNA sequence: TGTGCCAGCAGCCAATTCCCAGATGAGCAGTTCTTC.

The chain is built from TRBV28 and TRBJ2-5; D unresolved. The CDR3 spans 10 residues. Germline assignment: CDR1 MDHEN and CDR2 SYDVKM. V lost 5 bases to trimming and J lost 5 bases, with 3 bases between them. Written as DNA, the CDR3 is TGTGCCAGCAGTCGGGAGACCCAGTACTTC. Its protein product is CASSRETQYF.

The gene calls are TRBV13 and TRBJ1-3; D not resolved. Trimming stripped 0 bases from V and 4 bases from J, with 10 bases between. The CDR3 length is 15 residues. Germline V gene sequence: CDR1 PRHDT, CDR2 FYEKMQ (reference sequence). The CDR3 DNA sequence: TGTGCCAGCAGCTTAGGACGGGTATTCGGAAACACCATATATTTT. Translated, it gives CASSLGRVFGNTIYF.

This sequence joins TRBV2 and TRBJ1-5; D ambiguous. Germline values: CDR1 SNHLY, CDR2 FYNNEI. Trimming shortened V by 9 bases and J by 2 bases, and 14 bases separated the two germline ends. This CDR3 comprises 14 residues. CDR3 nucleotides: TGTGCCAGTACCGGACCGGACGGCAATCAGCCCCAGCATTTT. Translating it yields CASTGPDGNQPQHF.

The chain joins TRBV11-2 to TRBJ2-1; unclear D gene. Germline lookup yields CDR1 SGHAT and CDR2 FQNNGV. The CDR3 runs 12 residues. The V gene lost 5 bases and the J gene lost 9 bases, with 11 bases spanning the gap. CDR3 loop: CASSLSRFEQFF. CDR3 in DNA: TGTGCCAGCAGCCTATCGCGCTTTGAGCAGTTCTTC.

The V gene is TRBV3-1 (or the pseudogene TRBV3-2), the J gene TRBJ2-4; D uncertain. Trimming shortened V by 1 base and J by 0 bases, and 13 bases separated the two germline ends. This CDR3 contains 17 residues. The germline CDR1 and CDR2 sequences are LGHDT and YNNKEL (reference sequence). The CDR3 DNA is TGTGCCAGCAGCCAAGGTTCACCGACCCTAGCCAAAAACATTCAGTACTTC. Translating gives CASSQGSPTLAKNIQYF.

The chain carries TRBV27 and TRBJ1-1, with 11 nucleotides matching TRBD1. The CDR3 totals 16 residues. Germline-derived CDR1 and CDR2 are MNHEY and SMNVEV (reference sequence). V was pared by 5 bases and J by 5 bases, with 10 bases of the junction left unmatched. In DNA form, the CDR3 reads TGTGCCAGCAGTCTCGGCTTCGGGACAGGGGGGACTGAAGCTTTCTTT. It translates to CASSLGFGTGGTEAFF.

This clone was seen only a few times. Here the CDR3 DNA reads TGTGCCAGTAGTCCATGGACAGCGGACAATGAGCAGTTCTTC. It is translated as CASSPWTADNEQFF. The gene calls are TRBV19 and TRBJ2-1; D possibly corresponds to TRBD1 (6 bases). V lost 5 bases and J 5 bases, leaving 13 bases between the germline ends. CDR3 length: 14 amino acids. Germline CDR1 reads LNHDA; CDR2 reads SQIVND (reference sequence). The whole variable domain, filled in from reference TRBV19 and TRBJ2-1, reads DGGITQSPKYLFRKEGQNVTLSCEQNLNHDAMYWYRQDPGQGLRLIYYSQIVNDFQKGDIAEGYSVSREKKESFPLTVTSAQKNPTAFYLCASSPWTADNEQFFGPGTRLTVL.

The chain is built from TRBV11-2 and TRBJ1-3; D remains ambiguous. This CDR3 is 14 amino acids long. CDR1 is SGHAT, CDR2 FQNNGV, per germline. Trimming took off 4 bases at V and 4 bases at J, with 11 bases between the two ends. CDR3 nucleotide sequence: TGTGCCAGCAGCTCTGGGAATCTCGGAAACACCATATATTTT. Its translation: CASSSGNLGNTIYF.

The chain employs TRBV28 and TRBJ2-1, with TRBD2 matching over 7 bases. Germline V gene sequence: CDR1 MDHEN, CDR2 SYDVKM. The CDR3 is 16 amino acids. Trimming took 2 bases from V and 4 from J; bases not matched to a gene: 8. CDR3 nucleotide sequence: TGTGCCAGCAGTTTACAGCCCAGCGGGATGTACAATGAGCAGTTCTTC. Its protein is CASSLQPSGMYNEQFF.